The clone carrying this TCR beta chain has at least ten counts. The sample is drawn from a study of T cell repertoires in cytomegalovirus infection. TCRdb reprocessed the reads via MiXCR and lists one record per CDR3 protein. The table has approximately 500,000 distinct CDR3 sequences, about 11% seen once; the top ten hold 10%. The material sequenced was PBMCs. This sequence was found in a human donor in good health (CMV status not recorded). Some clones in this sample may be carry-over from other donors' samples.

The CDR3 reads CASSPIPGQGILAKNIQYF. Written as DNA, the CDR3 is TGTGCCAGCAGCCCCATCCCGGGACAGGGGATCCTAGCCAAAAACATTCAGTACTTC. The V call is TRBV7-2, the J call TRBJ2-4; 10 nucleotides align to TRBD1. Unmatched junction bases numbered 13, after V lost 5 bases and J lost 0 bases. The CDR3 spans 19 residues. CDR1 and CDR2 (germline): SGHTA, FQGNSA.